This TCR beta chain derives from a study of immune heterogeneity within non-small cell lung tumors. Broader study findings: Local T-cell clonality was recorded as moderately but significantly correlated with local tumor mutational burden, with R 0.3 to 0.35.

It was with 32 V and 13 J primers that multiplex PCR amplified TCR beta CDR3. TCRdb reanalysed the multiplex PCR reads using MiXCR and keeps one entry per CDR3 protein. The table includes 10,000 to 15,000 distinct CDR3 sequences, approximately 22% detected once. This clonotype was detected ten times or more. Antigen specificity is unknown. Bulk tumor genomic DNA was the template, and each sample received roughly 600 ng. Surgeons took several biopsies per primary tumor, spaced far apart, during surgery. Undergoing curative surgery were patients whose non-small cell lung cancer was untreated and newly diagnosed. Non-small cell lung cancer patients, newly diagnosed and having surgery with curative intent, served as donors. Source material: lung tumor tissue. This receptor was identified in a man between 45 and 60 years old with non-small cell lung cancer.

The CDR3 nucleotides are TGCAGTGCTAGGGTACTAGCGGGAAACAATGAGCAGTTCTTC. Protein sequence: CSARVLAGNNEQFF. The chain is built from TRBV20-1 and TRBJ2-1, with 10 bases identical to TRBD2. The CDR3 length is 14 residues. CDR1 and CDR2 (germline): DFQATT, SNEGSKA (reference sequence). V was clipped by 3 bases and J by 5 bases; unmatched bases: 4.